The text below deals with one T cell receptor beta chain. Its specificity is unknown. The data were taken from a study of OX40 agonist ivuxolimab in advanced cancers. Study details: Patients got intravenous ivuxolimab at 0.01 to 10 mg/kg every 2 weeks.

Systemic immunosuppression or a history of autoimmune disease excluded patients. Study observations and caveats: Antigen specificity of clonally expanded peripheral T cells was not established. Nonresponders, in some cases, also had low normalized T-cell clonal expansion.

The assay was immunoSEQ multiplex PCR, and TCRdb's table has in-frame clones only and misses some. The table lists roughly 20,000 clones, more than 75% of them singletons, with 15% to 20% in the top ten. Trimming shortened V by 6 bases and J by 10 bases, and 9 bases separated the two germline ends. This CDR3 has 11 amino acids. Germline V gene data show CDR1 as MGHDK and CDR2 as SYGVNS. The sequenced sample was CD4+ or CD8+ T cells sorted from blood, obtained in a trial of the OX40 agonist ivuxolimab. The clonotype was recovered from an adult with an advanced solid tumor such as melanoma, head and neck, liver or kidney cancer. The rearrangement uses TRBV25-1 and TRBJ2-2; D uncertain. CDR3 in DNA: TGTGCCAGCAGAATTGGTCCGGAGCTGTTTTTT. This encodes CASRIGPELFF.